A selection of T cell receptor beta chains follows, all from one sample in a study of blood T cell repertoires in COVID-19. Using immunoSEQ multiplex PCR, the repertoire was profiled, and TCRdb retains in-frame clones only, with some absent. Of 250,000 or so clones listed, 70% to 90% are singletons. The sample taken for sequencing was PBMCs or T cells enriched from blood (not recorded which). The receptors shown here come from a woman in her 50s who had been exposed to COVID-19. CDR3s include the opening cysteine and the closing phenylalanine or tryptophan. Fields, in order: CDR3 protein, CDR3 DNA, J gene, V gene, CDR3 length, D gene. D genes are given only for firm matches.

cdr3_aa: CASSLQTASEEAFF
cdr3_nt: TGTGCCAGCAGCTTACAGACTGCCTCAGAGGAAGCTTTCTTT
j_call: TRBJ1-1
v_call: TRBV11-2
cdr3_length: 14
d_call: .

cdr3_aa: CASSQGQNSEQFF
cdr3_nt: TGCGCCAGCAGCCAGGGACAGAATAGTGAGCAGTTCTTC
j_call: TRBJ2-1
v_call: TRBV5-1
cdr3_length: 13
d_call: TRBD1

cdr3_aa: CASSRGPGDSPLHF
cdr3_nt: TGTGCCAGCAGCAGGGGGCCCGGTGATTCACCCCTCCACTTT
j_call: TRBJ1-6
v_call: TRBV3-1/TRBV3-2
cdr3_length: 14
d_call: TRBD1

cdr3_aa: CASSLGRTGWYTEAFF
cdr3_nt: TGTGCCAGCAGCTTAGGGAGGACAGGGTGGTACACTGAAGCTTTCTTT
j_call: TRBJ1-1
v_call: TRBV11-2
cdr3_length: 16
d_call: TRBD1

cdr3_aa: CASSVGLGGQLYGYTF
cdr3_nt: TGTGCCAGCAGCGTAGGCTTAGGGGGACAGCTGTATGGCTACACCTTC
j_call: TRBJ1-2
v_call: TRBV9
cdr3_length: 16
d_call: TRBD1

cdr3_aa: CASRQQLGGPQHF
cdr3_nt: TGTGCCAGCAGGCAACAGCTGGGGGGGCCCCAGCATTTT
j_call: TRBJ1-5
v_call: TRBV6-6
cdr3_length: 13
d_call: .

cdr3_aa: CAIRRGSGDTEAFF
cdr3_nt: TGTGCCATCCGCAGGGGGAGCGGTGACACTGAAGCTTTCTTT
j_call: TRBJ1-1
v_call: TRBV10-3
cdr3_length: 14
d_call: TRBD1

cdr3_aa: CASRKPGQGLLEDGYTF
cdr3_nt: TGTGCCAGCAGGAAACCGGGACAGGGACTTTTAGAGGATGGCTACACCTTC
j_call: TRBJ1-2
v_call: TRBV25-1
cdr3_length: 17
d_call: TRBD1

cdr3_aa: CASSYGDRGPVEAFF
cdr3_nt: TGTGCCAGCAGTTACGGGGACAGGGGGCCGGTTGAAGCTTTCTTT
j_call: TRBJ1-1
v_call: TRBV6-6
cdr3_length: 15
d_call: TRBD1

cdr3_aa: CSGTGQGLSEQYF
cdr3_nt: TGCAGCGGGACGGGACAGGGTCTATCCGAGCAGTACTTC
j_call: TRBJ2-7
v_call: TRBV29-1
cdr3_length: 13
d_call: TRBD1

cdr3_aa: CASREGHSNTGELFF
cdr3_nt: TGTGCCAGTAGAGAAGGACATTCGAACACCGGGGAGCTGTTTTTT
j_call: TRBJ2-2
v_call: TRBV19
cdr3_length: 15
d_call: .